Listed below are T cell receptor beta chains from one sample, sequenced in a study of blood T cell repertoires in COVID-19. Profiled with immunoSEQ multiplex PCR; TCRdb holds only in-frame clones, not every one. Here the sample spans 210,000 or so clones, 80% being singletons. Specimen: peripheral blood. Receptors were obtained from a human donor in a cohort sampled during active COVID-19. Each CDR3 is given with its conserved first and last residue. A D gene is named only where the DNA matches it firmly. The size of a clone is reported for some rows only, either as once, few or many, or as a class for expanded clones.

V	D	J	size	CDR3	DNA
TRBV5-8	-	TRBJ1-5	-	CASSLAGQPQHF	TGTGCCAGCAGCTTGGCGGGTCAGCCCCAGCATTTT
TRBV7-6	TRBD1	TRBJ2-1	-	CASSLTGTGYGDEQFF	TGTGCCAGCAGCTTAACCGGGACAGGGTATGGAGATGAGCAGTTCTTC
TRBV19	-	TRBJ1-1	-	CASSPGGSTEAFF	TGTGCCAGTAGTCCGGGGGGATCCACTGAAGCTTTCTTT
TRBV30	-	TRBJ1-3	-	CAWSNPGQGRNTIYF	TGTGCCTGGAGTAACCCAGGGCAAGGGAGAAACACCATATATTTT
TRBV7-2	TRBD2	TRBJ2-7	-	CASSSSGVLSYEQYF	TGTGCCAGCAGCTCAAGCGGGGTACTGTCCTACGAGCAGTACTTC
TRBV24-1	TRBD1	TRBJ2-7	-	CATSDFDRDRGYEQYF	TGTGCCACCAGTGATTTCGACCGGGACAGGGGTTACGAGCAGTACTTC
TRBV27	-	TRBJ1-5	-	CASSFTGSGQPQHF	TGTGCCAGCAGTTTCACAGGGTCCGGACAGCCCCAGCATTTT
TRBV4-2	-	TRBJ1-2	-	CASSQGLGSGVGYTF	TGTGCCAGCAGCCAAGGCCTGGGGAGTGGGGTGGGCTACACCTTC
TRBV28	-	TRBJ2-7	-	CASSPPDSILLGQYF	TGTGCCAGCAGTCCGCCGGACAGCATTCTCCTGGGGCAGTACTTC
TRBV24-1	-	TRBJ1-4	-	CATLLEKLFF	TGTGCCACCCTCCTTGAAAAACTGTTTTTT
TRBV5-1	TRBD2	TRBJ2-1	-	CASSLGPTSGYNEQFF	TGCGCCAGCAGCTTGGGCCCGACTAGCGGATACAATGAGCAGTTCTTC
TRBV28	-	TRBJ2-7	-	CASSTGPRFEQYF	TGTGCCAGCAGTACAGGACCTAGGTTCGAGCAGTACTTC
TRBV10-3	-	TRBJ2-7	-	CAISQGGEQYF	TGTGCCATCAGCCAGGGGGGCGAGCAGTACTTC
TRBV7-3	-	TRBJ2-3	-	CASSFRGGADTQYF	TGTGCCAGCAGCTTTCGTGGGGGCGCAGATACGCAGTATTTT
TRBV27	-	TRBJ2-4	-	CASSRDRSKNIQYF	TGTGCCAGCAGCCGAGACAGGTCCAAAAACATTCAGTACTTC
TRBV6-6	-	TRBJ2-7	-	CASSYSAWAEQYF	TGTGCCAGCAGTTACTCCGCATGGGCCGAGCAGTACTTC
TRBV2	-	TRBJ1-1	-	CASRVDSNTEAFF	TGTGCCAGCAGGGTCGACTCTAACACTGAAGCTTTCTTT
TRBV19	TRBD1	TRBJ1-5	few	CASAQGRNQPQHF	TGTGCCAGCGCACAGGGGCGCAATCAGCCCCAGCATTTT
TRBV6-6	-	TRBJ2-3	-	CASTLPWVRGGDTQYF	TGTGCCAGCACCTTACCTTGGGTTAGGGGAGGAGATACGCAGTATTTT
TRBV6-5	TRBD1	TRBJ2-2	-	CASSPRGPGELFF	TGTGCCAGCAGTCCCAGGGGGCCCGGGGAGCTGTTTTTT
TRBV2	TRBD1	TRBJ2-2	-	CANGGTGGTGELFF	TGTGCCAACGGTGGGACAGGGGGCACCGGGGAGCTGTTTTTT
TRBV28	TRBD2	TRBJ2-7	-	CASSFQLAGVYEQYF	TGTGCCAGCAGTTTTCAACTAGCGGGAGTCTACGAGCAGTACTTC
TRBV7-8	-	TRBJ2-7	-	CASSPVAIRSYEQYF	TGTGCCAGCAGCCCCGTCGCGATCAGGTCCTACGAGCAGTACTTC
TRBV5-1	-	TRBJ1-1	-	CASSLDTSTEAFF	TGCGCCAGCAGCTTGGATACTTCCACTGAAGCTTTCTTT
TRBV6-2/TRBV6-3	TRBD1	TRBJ2-7	-	CASSLNRDRGNEQYF	TGTGCCAGCAGTTTAAACCGGGACAGGGGCAACGAGCAGTACTTC
TRBV4-1	-	TRBJ2-7	-	CASSQVNLASEQYF	TGCGCCAGCAGCCAAGTTAACCTAGCCTCCGAGCAGTACTTC
TRBV7-9	TRBD1	TRBJ1-2	medium-sized	CASSPGQGYGYTF	TGTGCCAGCAGCCCGGGACAGGGGTATGGCTACACCTTC
TRBV15	-	TRBJ1-1	-	CATSRDQGEAFF	TGTGCCACCAGCAGAGACCAGGGAGAAGCTTTCTTT
TRBV7-9	-	TRBJ2-7	few	CASNPPTWTGTYEQYF	TGTGCCAGCAACCCCCCAACGTGGACGGGGACCTACGAGCAGTACTTC
TRBV10-3	TRBD1	TRBJ1-6	once	CAISETGGENSPLHF	TGTGCCATCAGTGAAACAGGGGGCGAGAATTCACCCCTCCACTTT
TRBV7-9	-	TRBJ1-1	many	CASSVGGSEAFF	TGTGCCAGCAGCGTGGGGGGTAGTGAAGCTTTCTTT
TRBV23-1	TRBD2	TRBJ2-1	-	CASSQSLAGVWCNEQFF	TGCGCCAGCAGTCAATCACTAGCGGGAGTATGGTGCAATGAGCAGTTCTTC
TRBV7-8	-	TRBJ1-1	-	CASSRAREAFF	TGTGCCAGCAGCCGGGCCCGTGAAGCTTTCTTT
TRBV6-4	TRBD2	TRBJ2-1	-	CASSDSLAGNNEQFF	TGTGCCAGCAGTGACAGTCTAGCGGGGAACAATGAGCAGTTCTTC
TRBV30	-	TRBJ1-2	few	CAWSPSRGYGYTF	TGTGCCTGGAGTCCCTCCCGGGGCTATGGCTACACCTTC
TRBV6-5	-	TRBJ1-2	-	CASSNRADSGYTF	TGTGCCAGCAGTAACAGGGCCGATAGTGGCTACACCTTC
TRBV28	-	TRBJ1-1	-	CASSWSTEAFF	TGTGCCAGCAGTTGGAGCACTGAAGCTTTCTTT
TRBV6-5	TRBD1	TRBJ2-7	-	CASSRGTGGNEQYF	TGTGCCAGCAGTAGAGGGACAGGGGGCAACGAGCAGTACTTC
TRBV28	-	TRBJ2-7	-	CASSSDRISYEQYF	TGTGCCAGCAGTAGTGACAGGATCTCCTACGAGCAGTACTTC
TRBV9	TRBD2	TRBJ2-2	-	CASSSRLAGRKGELFF	TGTGCCAGCAGCTCCCGACTAGCGGGTAGAAAAGGGGAGCTGTTTTTT
TRBV28	TRBD1	TRBJ1-2	-	CASSSGTANGYTF	TGTGCCAGCAGTTCCGGGACAGCAAATGGCTACACCTTC
TRBV25-1	-	TRBJ2-7	-	CASSEASGGQQYF	TGTGCCAGCAGTGAAGCCTCAGGGGGGCAGCAGTACTTC
TRBV2	-	TRBJ1-2	-	CASSVTVGYGYTF	TGTGCCAGCAGTGTGACAGTAGGCTATGGCTACACCTTC
TRBV18	TRBD2	TRBJ2-1	once	CASSPILAGGPNEQFF	TGTGCCAGCTCACCGATACTAGCGGGAGGGCCTAATGAGCAGTTCTTC
TRBV4-1	TRBD2	TRBJ2-3	-	CASSQDSGSGRTDTQYF	TGCGCCAGCAGCCAAGATTCGGGAAGCGGGAGAACAGATACGCAGTATTTT
TRBV10-3	TRBD1	TRBJ1-6	-	CAISKFGQGVFLDSPLHF	TGTGCCATCAGCAAGTTCGGGCAGGGGGTGTTTTTGGATTCACCCCTCCACTTT
TRBV14	-	TRBJ1-1	-	CASSQRGTMNTEAFF	TGTGCCAGCAGCCAACGAGGGACAATGAACACTGAAGCTTTCTTT
TRBV11-2	TRBD1	TRBJ1-1	-	CASSSSGTGAFF	TGTGCCAGCAGCTCTAGCGGGACAGGCGCTTTCTTT
TRBV5-5	-	TRBJ1-4	-	CASSPGGGATNEKLFF	TGTGCCAGCAGCCCGGGGGGGGGCGCAACTAATGAAAAACTGTTTTTT
TRBV11-2	-	TRBJ2-7	-	CASSPGEASVEQYF	TGTGCCAGCAGCCCGGGGGAGGCCAGCGTCGAGCAGTACTTC
TRBV15	TRBD2	TRBJ2-1	-	CATAPAGGNEQFF	TGTGCCACGGCCCCAGCGGGAGGGAATGAGCAGTTCTTC